Sequencing of this T cell receptor beta chain was carried out in a study of T cell repertoires in cytomegalovirus infection. About the study: Public TCR beta signatures indicated both CMV infection and matching HLA type.

Trimming pared 4 bases from V and 11 bases from J, leaving 22 bases between. CDR1 is MGHRA and CDR2 is YSYEKL in the germline V gene. The CDR3 runs 15 residues. This clonotype was counted at least ten times. Antigen: not known. TCRdb ran MiXCR on the reads and lists one entry per CDR3 protein. The table has 300,000 or so distinct CDR3 sequences, approximately 10% seen once. Study-level points and caveats: The ex vivo response was dominated by HLA-C-restricted CMV-specific TCR beta clonotypes. Identification of carriers of CMV plus the relevant HLA was achieved through cumulative public TCR beta family frequency.

This TCR was recovered from a human donor in good health (CMV status not recorded). Some clones in this sample may be carry-over from other donors' samples. The specimen was PBMCs. The chain uses TRBV4-1 and TRBJ2-3, with D perhaps TRBD1 or TRBD2 (5 bases each). The CDR3 reads CASSRVEPSRGKQYF. The CDR3 DNA reads as TGCGCCAGCAGCCGTGTAGAGCCTTCGAGGGGAAAGCAGTATTTT.